Listed below are T cell receptor beta chains from one sample, sequenced in a study of T-cell memory formation after mild COVID-19. TCRdb analysed the 5' RACE reads with MiXCR anew, one entry per CDR3 protein. The sample has more than 250,000 distinct CDR3 sequences, 16% seen once. Specimen: PBMCs or a T cell subset sorted from them (not recorded which). These receptors came from a man younger than 35 who had mild COVID-19 (a few samples of this study predate the infection). Cell type and time point are not known. CDR3s include the opening cysteine and the closing phenylalanine or tryptophan. A D gene is named only where the DNA matches it firmly. Clone size is given for some rows only: seen once, a few or many times, or a class if the clone is expanded.

v_gene	abundance	d_gene	j_gene	CDR3aa	CDR3nt
TRBV25-1	.	.	TRBJ2-5	CASSEALFGTQYF	TGTGCCAGCAGTGAGGCTCTTTTCGGGACCCAGTACTTC
TRBV27	.	.	TRBJ1-2	CAPPGSSNYGYTF	TGTGCCCCTCCGGGCAGCTCTAACTATGGCTACACCTTC
TRBV7-6	.	.	TRBJ1-3	CASSLYGRGLFGATIYF	TGTGCCAGCAGCTTGTACGGACGGGGATTGTTCGGTGCCACCATATATTTT
TRBV10-3	.	.	TRBJ1-6	CAISESARASSYNSPLHF	TGTGCCATCAGTGAGTCGGCCAGGGCAAGCTCCTATAATTCACCCCTCCACTTT
TRBV28	few	.	TRBJ2-1	CASRTEGYNEQFF	TGTGCCAGCAGGACAGAAGGGTACAATGAGCAGTTCTTC
TRBV7-6	many	TRBD2	TRBJ2-3	CASSRTSSQPDTQYF	TGTGCCAGCAGCCGGACTAGCAGTCAACCAGATACGCAGTATTTT
TRBV12-3/TRBV12-4	few	TRBD1	TRBJ2-4	CASSLTGFSQYF	TGTGCCAGCAGTTTGACAGGGTTCTCTCAGTACTTC
TRBV5-6	few	TRBD1	TRBJ2-1	CASSLDRGSFTYNEQFF	TGTGCCAGCAGCCTGGACAGGGGTAGTTTTACCTACAATGAGCAGTTCTTC
TRBV28	.	TRBD2	TRBJ2-2	CASSLGGGPVGGELFF	TGTGCCAGCAGTTTAGGCGGGGGGCCGGTTGGCGGGGAGCTGTTTTTT
TRBV10-3	.	.	TRBJ2-7	CATRESYEQYF	TGTGCCACCAGGGAATCCTACGAGCAGTACTTC
TRBV30	.	TRBD2	TRBJ2-7	CAWSNLAGAYEQYF	TGTGCCTGGAGCAACCTAGCGGGGGCCTACGAGCAGTACTTC
TRBV24-1	few	TRBD2	TRBJ2-5	CATSDPSSGGQETQYF	TGTGCCACCAGTGACCCCTCTAGCGGGGGACAAGAGACCCAGTACTTC
TRBV5-1	.	TRBD2	TRBJ2-7	CASSPSGGVLEQYF	TGCGCCAGCAGTCCCAGCGGGGGGGTTCTCGAGCAGTACTTC
TRBV12-3/TRBV12-4	few	.	TRBJ2-5	CASRPLEQETQYF	TGTGCCAGCAGGCCACTAGAGCAAGAGACCCAGTACTTC
TRBV12-5	few	.	TRBJ2-3	CASGLYTDTQYF	TGTGCTAGTGGTTTGTACACAGATACGCAGTATTTT